One and the same sample provided the 14 T cell receptor beta chains below, sequenced in a study of T-cell reconstitution after alpha-beta-depleted transplantation in children (TCRdb year 2016). Libraries came from PCR. Instrument used: Illumina HiSeq 2500. To normalize quantification of the TCRbeta repertoire, the TCR libraries were built with molecular barcoding that relied on unique molecular identifiers. TCRdb ran its own pipeline on the public reads, namely fastp trimming at Q25 and MiXCR clone calling, and kept in-frame beta chains. CDR3 protein duplicates are merged, each entry listing the most common genes and DNA. This sample gives 200,000 to 300,000 distinct CDR3 sequences in total; 12% of them show up just once. The top ten clones comprise 2.6% of the sample. Source: PBMCs from the stem cell graft donor, taken from the stem cell graft. The source is a human donor who donated a stem cell graft to a child with acute lymphoblastic leukemia.

This clonotype was found a few times. The chain is built from TRBV11-3 and TRBJ2-3, with 8 nucleotides matching TRBD2. The length of the CDR3 is 14 residues. Trimming at V came to 5 bases and at J to 3 bases, leaving 4 bases not matched to a gene. Germline V gives CDR1 SGHNT, CDR2 YENEEA. The CDR3 here is CASSRGGATDTQYF. Written as DNA, the CDR3 is TGTGCCAGCAGCCGGGGGGGGGCGACAGATACGCAGTATTTT.

On this clonotype itself: This may be a read error: a much more frequent sequence differs by one nucleotide. The chain joins TRBV20-1 to TRBJ1-3, with D uncertain. Per the germline V gene, CDR1 is DFQATT and CDR2 is SNEGSKA (reference sequence). This CDR3 spans 16 amino acids. The CDR3 region has the DNA TGCAGTGCTAGAGTTCCCGGCCAGGACGGTGGAACCACCATATATTTT. Translating gives CSARVPGQDGGTTIYF.

This clonotype was recorded many times. J is TRBJ1-2 and V is TRBV6-1; weak D call: TRBD1 (6 bases). V lost 5 bases to trimming and J lost 0 bases, with 25 bases between them. There are 19 residues in the CDR3. Looked up from germline, CDR1 is MNHNS and CDR2 is SASEGT. DNA of the CDR3: TGTGCCAGCAGTCCCCCGGGGGGGCGAGATGCGGGGGCTAACTATGGCTACACCTTC. This translates into CASSPPGGRDAGANYGYTF.

In its sample, this clonotype was seen many times. The J gene is TRBJ2-1, the V gene TRBV4-1; no clear D. The germline V gene encodes CDR1 MGHRA and CDR2 YSYEKL. The CDR3 is 14 amino acids. The V gene lost 3 bases and the J gene lost 7 bases, with 13 bases spanning the gap. The CDR3 nucleotides read TGCGCCAGCAGCCATTTTGTTGACCAAAATGAGCAGTTCTTC. Translating it yields CASSHFVDQNEQFF.

The table lists this clonotype with many counts. The chain uses TRBV12-3 or TRBV12-4 and TRBJ2-1; D not certain. V dropped 1 base and J dropped 4 bases, with 11 bases sitting between them. The length of the CDR3 is 15 residues. The CDR3: CASSLGRLPYNEQFF. The CDR3 nucleotides are TGTGCCAGCAGTTTAGGGCGGTTGCCATACAATGAGCAGTTCTTC.

This clonotype has a count of ten or more. The CDR3 DNA reads TGCAGTGCTAAGACTGGTAATCAGCCCCAGCATTTT. It yields the protein CSAKTGNQPQHF. The chain recombines TRBV20-1 with TRBJ1-5; D gene uncertain. CDR1 DFQATT and CDR2 SNEGSKA come from the germline V gene (reference sequence). Trimming took 4 bases from V and 4 from J, leaving 8 bases between them. The CDR3 consists of 12 residues.

This clonotype was seen a few times. This chain connects TRBV18 to TRBJ2-2, with no clear D. Germline V gene data show CDR1 as KGHSH and CDR2 as LQKENI. Trimming removed 5 bases from V and 1 base from J, with 5 bases in between. This CDR3 is 13 amino acids long. This CDR3 reads CASSIQNTGELFF. As DNA, the CDR3 is TGTGCCAGCTCAATACAGAACACCGGGGAGCTGTTTTTT.

In the case of this clonotype: One base away lies a much larger clone, so this may be a sequencing read error. The chain links TRBV5-1 to TRBJ2-3; 8 bases agree with TRBD1. Germline V gene data show CDR1 as SGHRS and CDR2 as YFSETQ. V lost 4 bases, J lost 2 bases, and 9 bases stayed unmatched. This CDR3 contains 16 residues. CDR3 in amino acids: CASSPRTGTHTDTQYF. For the CDR3, the DNA is TGCGCCAGCAGCCCCCGGACAGGGACACACACAGATACGCAGTATTTT. Full variable domain (rest looked up from reference TRBV5-1 and TRBJ2-3): KAGVTQTPRYLIKTRGQQVTLSCSPISGHRSVSWYQQTPGQGLQFLFEYFSETQRNKGNFPGRFSGRQFSNSRSEMNVSTLELGDSALYLCASSPRTGTHTDTQYFGPGTRLTVL.

This clonotype was seen repeatedly, ten times or more. The chain has TRBV28 and TRBJ2-1; D unclear. The CDR3 is 14 amino acids. Trimming left V 6 bases short and J 6 bases short, with 15 bases between. Germline V gives CDR1 MDHEN, CDR2 SYDVKM. The CDR3 DNA reads as TGTGCCAGCAGCAGACACCTCTTCCCCAATGAGCAGTTCTTC. Protein: CASSRHLFPNEQFF.

This clonotype showed up many times. The rearrangement joins TRBV20-1 to TRBJ2-7, with 7 bases identical to TRBD2. The V and J ends lost 1 base and 0 bases, in that order; junction bases with no gene match: 3. The CDR3 contains 14 residues. Germline assignment: CDR1 DFQATT and CDR2 SNEGSKA (reference sequence). The CDR3 loop reads CSARVQRGSYEQYF. In nucleotides, the CDR3 is TGCAGTGCTAGAGTCCAGCGGGGCTCCTACGAGCAGTACTTC.

CDR3 region: CASSVEGDRKTQYF. The CDR3 DNA sequence: TGTGCCAGCAGCGTGGAGGGGGATCGGAAGACCCAGTACTTC. The chain carries TRBV9 and TRBJ2-5, with D possibly called TRBD1 or TRBD2 (6 bases each). CDR1 is SGDLS and CDR2 is YYNGEE in the germline V gene. The CDR3 length is 14 residues. Trimming left V 2 bases short and J 6 bases short, with 14 bases between. Filled out from reference TRBV9 and TRBJ2-5, the complete variable domain reads DSGVTQTPKHLITATGQRVTLRCSPRSGDLSVYWYQQSLDQGLQFLIQYYNGEERAKGNILERFSAQQFPDLHSELNLSSLELGDSALYFCASSVEGDRKTQYFGPGTRLLVL.

In its sample, this clonotype was seen many times. The chain is built from TRBV27 and TRBJ1-5; maybe TRBD1 (6 bases). This CDR3 spans 14 amino acids. Germline loops: CDR1 MNHEY, CDR2 SMNVEV (reference sequence). V was shortened by 2 bases and J by 6 bases, with 11 bases between the two germline ends. In DNA form, the CDR3 reads TGTGCCAGCAGTTTAGTAGGGGGAAGTCAGCCCCAGCATTTT. This gives the protein CASSLVGGSQPQHF.

This chain joins TRBV24-1 and TRBJ2-2, with 7 nucleotides matching TRBD1. This CDR3 region has 16 residues. V lost 1 base, J lost 4 bases, and 5 bases stayed unmatched. Germline CDR1 and CDR2: KGHDR and SFDVKD. The CDR3 is CATSDFLQGSTGELFF. The CDR3 nucleotides are TGTGCCACCAGTGATTTCCTACAGGGGTCCACCGGGGAGCTGTTTTTT.

This clonotype has ten or more counts. The rearrangement uses TRBV5-1 and TRBJ1-5; D remains unclear. The CDR3 loop spans 15 amino acids. V was cut by 0 bases and J by 2 bases, with 9 bases left in between. In germline, CDR1 is SGHRS, CDR2 YFSETQ. CDR3 nucleotides: TGCGCCAGCAGCTTGGGGGCAAGAGGCAATCAGCCCCAGCATTTT. It is translated as CASSLGARGNQPQHF.